The clone carrying this T cell receptor beta chain was seen repeatedly, ten times or more. As yet, its antigen is unknown. The data are from a study of identical twins. The donor group consisted entirely of healthy Caucasians. TCRdb re-called the 5' RACE reads through MiXCR, storing one row per CDR3 protein. Of a few hundred thousand distinct CDR3 sequences in the sample, about 10% were seen once. Overall study findings and caveats: Out-of-frame alpha sequences common to twins were enriched for low generation probability.

The material sequenced was memory T cells sorted from blood. The sequence derives from a man aged 50 to 60 in good health.

This chain's CDR3 is CSATGQQETQYF. CDR3 in DNA: TGCAGTGCCACGGGACAGCAAGAGACCCAGTACTTC. The chain combines TRBV20-1 with TRBJ2-5; 7 positions match TRBD1. The V gene end was trimmed by 6 bases and the J gene end by 2 bases; junction bases not matched to a gene: 3. The CDR3 covers 12 residues. Germline CDR1 DFQATT, CDR2 SNEGSKA (reference sequence).